These T cell receptor beta chains were read from a single sample in a study of T-cell reconstitution after alpha-beta-depleted transplantation in children. Via MiXCR, TCRdb re-called the PCR reads, giving one row per CDR3 protein. The table has around 960,000 distinct CDR3 sequences, roughly 29% seen once; the top ten hold about 28%. The sequencing used PBMCs, mostly from graft donor cells, collected 360 days after TCRalphabeta/CD19-depleted stem cell transplant. Receptors were obtained from a boy younger than two who had a stem cell transplant for SCID, so the T cells may come from the graft donor. The conserved cysteine and the conserved F or W are not part of the CDR3 here.

J gene	V gene	CDR3 protein
TRBJ1-2	TRBV15	ATSRGGTAYGYT
TRBJ2-1	TRBV4-1	ASSQVGARRYNEQF
TRBJ2-1	TRBV4-3	ASSQEKYLSYNEQF
TRBJ2-5	TRBV12-3/TRBV12-4	ASSHTDGKWTQY
TRBJ1-1	TRBV5-1	ASRPTGAASPQAF
TRBJ2-5	TRBV20-1	SAQAGFRDIETQY
TRBJ1-4	TRBV28	ASSPTALLEKLF
TRBJ2-4	TRBV4-1	ASSQGRQGDIQY
TRBJ2-1	TRBV12-3/TRBV12-4	ASSRLGGGPSYNEQF
TRBJ2-3	TRBV28	ASLGHRRTDTQY
TRBJ1-1	TRBV7-9	ASSLSGQDTRGV
TRBJ2-7	TRBV18	ASSLRQDYEQY
TRBJ2-7	TRBV5-5	ASSLAQGSNEQY
TRBJ2-1	TRBV14	ASSQGFRQGTREQF